Listed below are T cell receptor beta chains from one sample, sequenced in a study of blood T cell repertoires in COVID-19. Sequenced by immunoSEQ multiplex PCR; TCRdb stores in-frame clones only, minus some. This table holds roughly 250,000 clones, roughly nine tenths found once. Sequencing was performed on PBMCs or T cells enriched from blood (not recorded which). These receptors were taken from a young woman with acute COVID-19. Both conserved end residues are part of each CDR3. D genes are given only for firm matches. Expanded clones are given a class, and other clones once, few, many or no size at all.

once	TRBV2	16	TRBJ2-5	TRBD1	CASSGFRQGVSETQYF	TGTGCCAGCAGTGGATTTCGACAGGGGGTGTCAGAGACCCAGTACTTC
once	TRBV3-1/TRBV3-2	13	TRBJ1-2	.	CASSQSVRNGYTF	TGTGCCAGCAGCCAATCCGTCAGAAATGGCTACACCTTC
.	TRBV29-1	15	TRBJ1-3	TRBD1	CSVGKTGGPGNTIYF	TGCAGCGTTGGAAAGACAGGGGGCCCTGGAAACACCATATATTTT
.	TRBV2	14	TRBJ2-7	.	CASIGRGAPYEQYF	TGTGCCAGCATAGGCCGGGGGGCACCTTACGAGCAGTACTTC
.	TRBV28	14	TRBJ2-7	TRBD2	CAVRTGGSSYEQYF	TGTGCTGTACGGACGGGGGGGAGCTCCTACGAGCAGTACTTC
.	TRBV4-3	15	TRBJ2-5	.	CASSQEWGGQETQYF	TGCGCCAGCAGCCAAGAGTGGGGCGGTCAAGAGACCCAGTACTTC
once	TRBV16	14	TRBJ2-3	.	CASSPWASTDTQYF	TGTGCCAGCAGCCCCTGGGCCAGCACAGATACGCAGTATTTT
.	TRBV28	13	TRBJ2-7	TRBD2	CASERGGSGEQYF	TGTGCCTCAGAGCGGGGGGGATCCGGCGAGCAGTACTTC
.	TRBV7-9	14	TRBJ2-1	.	CASSPETGYNEQFF	TGTGCCAGCAGCCCAGAAACAGGTTACAATGAGCAGTTCTTC
.	TRBV19	15	TRBJ2-1	TRBD2	CASSTRLAGGIEQFF	TGTGCCAGTAGTACTCGACTAGCGGGGGGGATTGAGCAGTTCTTC
.	TRBV28	15	TRBJ2-1	TRBD1	CASSSGTGPNNEQFF	TGTGCCAGCAGTTCCGGGACAGGGCCCAACAATGAGCAGTTCTTC
.	TRBV4-1	16	TRBJ1-3	.	CASSQDFPGDRNTIYF	TGCGCCAGCAGCCAAGATTTTCCAGGGGATCGAAACACCATATATTTT
.	TRBV30	12	TRBJ1-1	.	CAWSPRQAEAFF	TGTGCCTGGAGTCCCCGACAAGCTGAAGCTTTCTTT
.	TRBV11-3	15	TRBJ1-2	TRBD1	CASSLTGQGIYGYTF	TGTGCCAGCAGCTTAACGGGACAGGGGATTTATGGCTACACCTTC
.	TRBV5-6	15	TRBJ2-7	.	CASSLGFGGTYEQYF	TGTGCCAGCAGCTTAGGGTTTGGGGGGACCTACGAGCAGTACTTC
.	TRBV28	15	TRBJ2-2	TRBD2	CATTLAGANFGELFF	TGTGCCACTACACTAGCGGGGGCCAATTTCGGGGAGCTGTTTTTT
.	TRBV3-1/TRBV3-2	15	TRBJ1-3	.	CASSHGDFSGNTIYF	TGTGCCAGCAGCCATGGGGACTTCTCTGGAAACACCATATATTTT
.	TRBV6-5	15	TRBJ2-7	.	CASSPSRDFAYEQYF	TGTGCCAGCAGCCCGAGCCGGGACTTTGCCTACGAGCAGTACTTC
.	TRBV28	12	TRBJ2-7	.	CASSSGFYEQYF	TGTGCCAGCAGTTCAGGGTTTTACGAGCAGTACTTC
once	TRBV20-1	14	TRBJ1-6	.	CSASFGVINSPLHF	TGCAGTGCTAGTTTCGGGGTTATCAATTCACCCCTCCACTTT
once	TRBV28	15	TRBJ1-3	.	CASRDPGSSGNTIYF	TGTGCCAGCAGGGACCCGGGATCCTCTGGAAACACCATATATTTT
.	TRBV7-8	17	TRBJ2-7	.	CASSLYPHRTASYEQYF	TGTGCCAGCAGCTTATATCCCCACCGGACAGCCTCCTACGAGCAGTACTTC
once	TRBV7-8	16	TRBJ2-1	TRBD2	CASSLERGKPYNEQFF	TGTGCCAGCAGCTTGGAGCGGGGGAAACCTTACAATGAGCAGTTCTTC
.	TRBV7-8	13	TRBJ2-5	.	CASSPRVSETQYF	TGTGCCAGCAGCCCCCGGGTCAGCGAGACCCAGTACTTC
once	TRBV21-1	11	TRBJ2-7	.	CASNEGDEQYF	TGTGCCAGCAATGAGGGGGACGAGCAGTACTTC
.	TRBV5-1	12	TRBJ1-1	.	CASTQSGAEAFF	TGCGCCAGCACCCAATCCGGGGCTGAAGCTTTCTTT
.	TRBV19	22	TRBJ1-4	.	CASSIDVALGVEPHVSAEKLFF	TGTGCCAGTAGTATAGATGTCGCCCTGGGTGTGGAGCCGCACGTCTCAGCTGAAAAACTGTTTTTT
.	TRBV7-6	13	TRBJ2-7	.	CASSHVQGYEQYF	TGTGCCAGCAGCCACGTACAGGGCTACGAGCAGTACTTC
few	TRBV2	17	TRBJ1-5	TRBD1	CASSPLDRTNSNQPQHF	TGTGCCAGCAGTCCTTTGGACAGGACCAATAGCAATCAGCCCCAGCATTTT
.	TRBV5-4	17	TRBJ2-2	TRBD1	CASSLGSGTANTGELFF	TGTGCCAGCAGCTTGGGGTCCGGGACAGCTAACACCGGGGAGCTGTTTTTT
.	TRBV4-2	16	TRBJ1-5	TRBD1	CASSQGNRGNVQPQHF	TGTGCCAGCAGCCAAGGAAACAGGGGGAATGTCCAGCCCCAGCATTTT
few	TRBV30	14	TRBJ1-2	TRBD1	CAWSPRQGRGGYTF	TGTGCCTGGAGTCCAAGACAGGGAAGGGGCGGCTACACCTTC
.	TRBV4-1	14	TRBJ1-1	.	CASSQEEGGIGAFF	TGCGCCAGCAGCCAAGAAGAAGGAGGGATTGGAGCTTTCTTT
.	TRBV29-1	15	TRBJ2-1	TRBD1	CSVERGTDSYNEQFF	TGCAGCGTTGAAAGGGGGACAGACTCCTACAATGAGCAGTTCTTC
once	TRBV30	14	TRBJ1-4	TRBD1	CAWSVEGAARKLFF	TGTGCCTGGAGTGTCGAGGGGGCGGCAAGAAAACTGTTTTTT
once	TRBV7-9	14	TRBJ1-4	TRBD1	CASSPDRGLEKLFF	TGTGCCAGCAGCCCGGACAGGGGACTTGAAAAACTGTTTTTT
.	TRBV2	14	TRBJ1-2	TRBD1	CASSTDRAHYGYTF	TGTGCCAGCAGTACCGACAGGGCCCACTATGGCTACACCTTC